This TCR beta chain was sequenced during a study of blood T cells in healthy people across ages. The CDR3 totals 16 residues. Trimming removed 3 bases at V and 2 bases at J, with 16 bases between. The germline gives CDR1 MDHEN, CDR2 SYDVKM. Each of the donors had around 9 milliliters of peripheral blood drawn into EDTA-treated Vacutainer tubes. Total RNA was extracted at no less than 6 micrograms per sample. The use of a sample-barcoded 5' primer and a J-beta primer mix characterized a second PCR of roughly 6 to 11 cycles. Via MiXCR, TCRdb re-called the 5' RACE reads, giving one row per CDR3 protein. The sample lists under 950,000 distinct CDR3 sequences, 20% to 25% occurring once. This clonotype has just a few counts. Its antigen is not known. Study-wide findings and caveats: More naive CD4+ cells and higher diversity were found in long-lived than in aged donors. Conclusively comparing naive with antigen-experienced cells was impossible with unsorted PBMCs.

This chain uses TRBV28 with TRBJ2-5, with a weak D call TRBD2 (5 bases). The receptor's source is a man aged 65 to 79 in good health. Sequencing was carried out using blood. The CDR3 DNA follows: TGTGCCAGCAGTTTCCCCGGGGTCCTAAGACAAGAGACCCAGTACTTC. Residues: CASSFPGVLRQETQYF.